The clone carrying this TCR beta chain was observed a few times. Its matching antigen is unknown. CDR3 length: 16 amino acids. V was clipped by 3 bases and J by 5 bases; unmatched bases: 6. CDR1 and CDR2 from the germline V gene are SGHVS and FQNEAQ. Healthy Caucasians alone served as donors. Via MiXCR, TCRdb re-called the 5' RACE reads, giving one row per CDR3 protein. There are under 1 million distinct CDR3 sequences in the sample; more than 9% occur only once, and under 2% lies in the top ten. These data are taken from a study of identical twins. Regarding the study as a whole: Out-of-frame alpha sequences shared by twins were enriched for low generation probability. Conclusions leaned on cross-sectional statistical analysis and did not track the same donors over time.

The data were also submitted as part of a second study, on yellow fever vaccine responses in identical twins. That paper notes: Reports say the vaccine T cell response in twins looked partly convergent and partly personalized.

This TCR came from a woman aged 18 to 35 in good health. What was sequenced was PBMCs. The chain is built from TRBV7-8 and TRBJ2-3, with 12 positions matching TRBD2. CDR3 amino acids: CASSFMLGLAGDTQYF. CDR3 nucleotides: TGTGCCAGCAGCTTTATGTTGGGACTAGCGGGAGATACGCAGTATTTT.